This T cell receptor (beta chain) stems from a study of T cells in Graves' hyperthyroidism and ophthalmopathy. Amplified regions were TCR beta CDR3 sequences from RNA transcripts. Carried out on the TCR CDR3, a first-round RT-PCR used the HTBI primer set. TCRdb re-analysed the multiplex PCR reads in MiXCR, keeping a single row per CDR3 protein. The top ten hold approximately 44% of the sample, which has 500,000 to 600,000 distinct CDR3 sequences, around 43% seen once. Germline loops: CDR1 WSHSY, CDR2 SAAADI. V gave up 6 bases and J gave up 6 bases; unmatched junction bases: 8. The CDR3 spans 14 residues.

The sample was peripheral blood or thyroid tissue (not recorded which). The chain couples TRBV10-2 to TRBJ1-5, with 7 bases identical to TRBD1. This receptor was identified in an adult woman with Graves' disease, either hyperthyroidism or ophthalmopathy (not recorded which). As DNA, the CDR3 is TGCGCCAGCAGAGCACAGGGGTTCGGTCAGCCCCAGCATTTT. Protein product: CASRAQGFGQPQHF.